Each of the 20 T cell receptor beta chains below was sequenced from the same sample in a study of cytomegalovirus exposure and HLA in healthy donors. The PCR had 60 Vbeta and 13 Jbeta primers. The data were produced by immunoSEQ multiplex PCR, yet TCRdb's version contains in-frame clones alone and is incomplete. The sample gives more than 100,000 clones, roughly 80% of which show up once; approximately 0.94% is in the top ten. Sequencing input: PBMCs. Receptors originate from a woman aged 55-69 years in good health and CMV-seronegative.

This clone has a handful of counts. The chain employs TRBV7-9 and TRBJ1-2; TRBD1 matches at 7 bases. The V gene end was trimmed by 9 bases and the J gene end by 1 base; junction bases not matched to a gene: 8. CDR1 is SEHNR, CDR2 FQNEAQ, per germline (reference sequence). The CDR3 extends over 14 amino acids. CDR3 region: CASSRDRVNYGYTF. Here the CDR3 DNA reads TGTGCCAGTAGCCGGGACAGAGTTAACTATGGCTACACCTTC.

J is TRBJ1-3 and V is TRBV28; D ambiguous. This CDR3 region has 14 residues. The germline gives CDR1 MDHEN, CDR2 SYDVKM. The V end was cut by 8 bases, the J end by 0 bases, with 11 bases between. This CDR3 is CASLGTDSGNTIYF. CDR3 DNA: TGTGCCAGCCTAGGCACGGACTCTGGAAACACCATATATTTT.

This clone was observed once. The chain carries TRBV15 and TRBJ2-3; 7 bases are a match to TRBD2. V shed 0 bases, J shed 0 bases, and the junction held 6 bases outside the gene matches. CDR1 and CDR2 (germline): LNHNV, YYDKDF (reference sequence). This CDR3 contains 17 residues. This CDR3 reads CATSRDGGSRSTDTQYF. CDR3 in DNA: TGTGCCACCAGCAGAGACGGCGGGAGTCGGAGCACAGATACGCAGTATTTT.

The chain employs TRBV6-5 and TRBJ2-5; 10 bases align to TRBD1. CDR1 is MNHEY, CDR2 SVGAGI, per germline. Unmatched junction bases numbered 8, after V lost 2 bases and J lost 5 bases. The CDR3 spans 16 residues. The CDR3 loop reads CASSYTGQGGQETQYF. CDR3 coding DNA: TGTGCCAGCAGTTACACAGGACAGGGGGGACAGGAGACCCAGTACTTC.

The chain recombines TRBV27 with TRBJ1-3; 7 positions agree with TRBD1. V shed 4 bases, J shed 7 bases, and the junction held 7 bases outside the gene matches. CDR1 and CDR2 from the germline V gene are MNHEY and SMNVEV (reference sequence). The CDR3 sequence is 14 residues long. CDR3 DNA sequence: TGTGCCAGCAGTTCACGGGACAGAGGGAACACCATATATTTT. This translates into CASSSRDRGNTIYF.

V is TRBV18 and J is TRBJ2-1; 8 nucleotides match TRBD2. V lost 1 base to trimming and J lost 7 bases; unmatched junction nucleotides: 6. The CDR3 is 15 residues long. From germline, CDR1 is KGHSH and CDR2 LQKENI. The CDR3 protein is CASSPLAGSTNEQFF. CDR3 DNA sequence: TGTGCCAGCTCACCACTAGCGGGAAGCACTAATGAGCAGTTCTTC.

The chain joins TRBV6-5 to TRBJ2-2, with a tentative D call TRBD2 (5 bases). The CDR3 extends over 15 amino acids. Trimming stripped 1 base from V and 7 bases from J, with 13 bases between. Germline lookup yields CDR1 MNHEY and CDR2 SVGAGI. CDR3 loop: CASSYYGSEGGELFF. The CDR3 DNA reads TGTGCCAGCAGTTACTATGGTAGCGAGGGCGGGGAGCTGTTTTTT.

The CDR3 sequence is CAWSGGRSPLHF. The CDR3, as DNA: TGTGCCTGGAGTGGGGGGCGGTCACCCCTCCACTTT. The chain uses TRBV30 and TRBJ1-6; D is possibly TRBD1 (6 bases). The CDR3 has 12 residues. In germline, CDR1 is GTSNPN, CDR2 SVGIG (reference sequence). The V gene lost 1 base and the J gene lost 10 bases, with 8 bases spanning the gap.

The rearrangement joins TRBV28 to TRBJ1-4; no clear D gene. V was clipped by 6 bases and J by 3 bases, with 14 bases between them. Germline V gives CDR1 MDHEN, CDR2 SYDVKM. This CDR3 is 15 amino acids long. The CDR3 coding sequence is TGTGCCAGCAGCCGTCCGAGGGTGGCTAATGAAAAACTGTTTTTT. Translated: CASSRPRVANEKLFF.

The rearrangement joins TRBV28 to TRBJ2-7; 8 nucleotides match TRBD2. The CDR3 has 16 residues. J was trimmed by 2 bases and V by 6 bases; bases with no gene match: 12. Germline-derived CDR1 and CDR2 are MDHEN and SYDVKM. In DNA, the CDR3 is TGTGCCAGCAGCCCCAGTGGGGGAGCGGGAGCCTACGAGCAGTACTTC. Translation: CASSPSGGAGAYEQYF. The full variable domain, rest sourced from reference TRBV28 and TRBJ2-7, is DVKVTQSSRYLVKRTGEKVFLECVQDMDHENMFWYRQDPGLGLRLIYFSYDVKMKEKGDIPEGYSVSREKKERFSLILESASTNQTSMYLCASSPSGGAGAYEQYFGPGTRLTVT.

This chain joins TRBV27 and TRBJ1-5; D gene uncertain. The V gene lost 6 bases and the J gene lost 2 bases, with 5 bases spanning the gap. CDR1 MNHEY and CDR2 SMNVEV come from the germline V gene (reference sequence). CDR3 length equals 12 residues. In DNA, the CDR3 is TGTGCCAGCAGGTCCGGCAATCAGCCCCAGCATTTT. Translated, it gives CASRSGNQPQHF.

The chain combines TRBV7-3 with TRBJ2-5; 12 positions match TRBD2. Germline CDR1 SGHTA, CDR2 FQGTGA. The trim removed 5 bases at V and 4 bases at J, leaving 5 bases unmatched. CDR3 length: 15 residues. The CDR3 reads CASSLASGGGETQYF. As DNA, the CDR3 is TGTGCCAGCAGCCTGGCTAGCGGGGGGGGAGAGACCCAGTACTTC.

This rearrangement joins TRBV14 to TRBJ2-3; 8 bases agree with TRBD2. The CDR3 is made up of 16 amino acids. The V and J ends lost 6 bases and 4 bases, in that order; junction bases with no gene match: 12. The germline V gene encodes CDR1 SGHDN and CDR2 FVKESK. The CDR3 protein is CASRPAGGQSPDTQYF. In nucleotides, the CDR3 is TGTGCCAGCAGGCCGGCGGGAGGCCAGTCGCCAGATACGCAGTATTTT.

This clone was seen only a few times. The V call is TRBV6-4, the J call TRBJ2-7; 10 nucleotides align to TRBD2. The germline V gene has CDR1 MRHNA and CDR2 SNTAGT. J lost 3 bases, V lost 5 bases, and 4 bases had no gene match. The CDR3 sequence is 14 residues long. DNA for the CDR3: TGTGCCAGCAGTCTAGCGGGAGCCCTCTACGAGCAGTACTTC. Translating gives CASSLAGALYEQYF.

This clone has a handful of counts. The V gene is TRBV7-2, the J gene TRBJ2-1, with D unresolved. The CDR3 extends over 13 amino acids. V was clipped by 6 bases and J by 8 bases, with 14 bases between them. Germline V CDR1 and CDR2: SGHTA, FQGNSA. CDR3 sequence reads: CASSRQRGDEQFF. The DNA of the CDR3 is TGTGCCAGCAGTCGCCAGCGAGGCGATGAGCAGTTCTTC.

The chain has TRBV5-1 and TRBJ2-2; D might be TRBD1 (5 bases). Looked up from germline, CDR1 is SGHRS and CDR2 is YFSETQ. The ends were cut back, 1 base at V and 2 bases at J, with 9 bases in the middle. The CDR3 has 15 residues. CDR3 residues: CASSLLQANTGELFF. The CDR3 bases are TGCGCCAGCAGCTTGTTACAGGCCAACACCGGGGAGCTGTTTTTT.

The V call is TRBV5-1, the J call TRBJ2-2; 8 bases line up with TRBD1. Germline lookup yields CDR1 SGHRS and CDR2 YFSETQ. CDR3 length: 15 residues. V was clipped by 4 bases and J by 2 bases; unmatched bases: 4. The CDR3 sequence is CASSPGQGNTGELFF. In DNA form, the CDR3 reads TGCGCCAGCAGCCCCGGACAGGGAAACACCGGGGAGCTGTTTTTT. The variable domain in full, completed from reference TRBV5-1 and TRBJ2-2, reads KAGVTQTPRYLIKTRGQQVTLSCSPISGHRSVSWYQQTPGQGLQFLFEYFSETQRNKGNFPGRFSGRQFSNSRSEMNVSTLELGDSALYLCASSPGQGNTGELFFGEGSRLTVL.

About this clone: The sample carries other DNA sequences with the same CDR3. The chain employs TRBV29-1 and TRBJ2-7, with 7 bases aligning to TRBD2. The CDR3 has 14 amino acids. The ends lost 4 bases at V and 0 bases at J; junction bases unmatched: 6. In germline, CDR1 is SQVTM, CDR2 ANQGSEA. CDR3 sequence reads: CSVVGGGSSYEQYF. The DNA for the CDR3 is TGCAGCGTTGTTGGGGGGGGGAGCTCCTACGAGCAGTACTTC.

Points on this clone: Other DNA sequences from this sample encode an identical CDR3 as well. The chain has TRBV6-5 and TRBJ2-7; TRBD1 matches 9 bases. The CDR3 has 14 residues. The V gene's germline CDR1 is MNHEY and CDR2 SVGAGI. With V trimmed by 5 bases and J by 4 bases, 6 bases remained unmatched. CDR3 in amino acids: CASSNTGGGYEQYF. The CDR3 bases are TGTGCCAGCAGTAACACAGGGGGCGGATACGAGCAGTACTTC.

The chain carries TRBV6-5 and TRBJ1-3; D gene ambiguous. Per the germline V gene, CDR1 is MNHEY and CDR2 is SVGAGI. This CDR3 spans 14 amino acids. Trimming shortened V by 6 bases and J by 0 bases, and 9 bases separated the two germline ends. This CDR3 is CASSPTYSGNTIYF. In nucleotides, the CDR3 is TGTGCCAGCAGCCCCACATACTCTGGAAACACCATATATTTT.